This T cell receptor beta chain was documented in a study of cytomegalovirus exposure and HLA in healthy donors. CDR1 is GTSNPN and CDR2 is SVGIG in the germline V gene (reference sequence). The CDR3 has 11 amino acids. Trimming took off 0 bases at V and 8 bases at J, with 5 bases between the two ends. PCR amplification relied on 60 Vbeta primers (plus 13 Jbeta primers). TCRdb's copy holds only in-frame clones and misses some; the assay was immunoSEQ multiplex PCR. The sample lists roughly 100,000 clones; 75% to 85% were seen once. This clonotype was obtained from a woman in her 40s in good health and CMV-seronegative. Sequences were obtained from PBMCs. V is TRBV30 and J is TRBJ2-1, with D possibly being TRBD1 (5 bases). CDR3 nucleotides: TGTGCCTGGAGTGTAGGGGATGAGCAGTTCTTC. Its translation: CAWSVGDEQFF.